Below are 5 T cell receptor beta chains sequenced from a single sample in a study of neurological immune-mediated disorders. TCRdb independently ran MiXCR on the 5' RACE reads; one entry per CDR3 protein. The data show more than 75,000 distinct CDR3 sequences, 4.3% seen once. As to time point: longitudinal time-point 3. Sequenced sample: PBMCs. The source is a woman in her sixties with multiple sclerosis.

The V gene is TRBV5-1, the J gene TRBJ1-4, with TRBD1 matching over 8 bases. This CDR3 contains 13 residues. CDR1 and CDR2 from the germline V gene are SGHRS and YFSETQ. V shed 5 bases and J 5 bases; nucleotides not matched to a gene: 2. In nucleotides, the CDR3 is TGCGCCAGCAGGACAGGGGACAATGAAAAACTGTTTTTT. It is translated as CASRTGDNEKLFF.

This clonotype showed up many times. The V call is TRBV7-2, the J call TRBJ1-5; TRBD1 matches 11 bases. Per the germline V gene, CDR1 is SGHTA and CDR2 is FQGNSA. The CDR3 has 15 residues. Trimming at V came to 5 bases and at J to 7 bases, leaving 7 bases not matched to a gene. The CDR3 loop is CASSTGQGDFQPQHF. In nucleotides, the CDR3 is TGTGCCAGCAGCACGGGACAGGGGGATTTCCAGCCCCAGCATTTT.

In its sample, this clonotype was seen many times. The rearrangement joins TRBV7-9 to TRBJ1-6, with TRBD1 matching 7 bases. The V segment lost 5 bases and the J segment 7 bases; nucleotides outside the gene matches: 8. Per germline, CDR1 SEHNR and CDR2 FQNEAQ (reference sequence). CDR3 size: 15 residues. DNA of the CDR3: TGTGCCAGCAGCCTACATGGGACAGCCAATTCACCCCTCCACTTT. The encoded protein is CASSLHGTANSPLHF. Complete variable domain (other parts from reference TRBV7-9 and TRBJ1-6): DTGVSQNPRHKITKRGQNVTFRCDPISEHNRLYWYRQTLGQGPEFLTYFQNEAQLEKSRLLSDRFSAERPKGSFSTLEIQRTEQGDSAMYLCASSLHGTANSPLHFGNGTRLTVT.

This clonotype was counted many times. V gene TRBV4-2 combines with J gene TRBJ2-5; 9 nucleotides line up with TRBD2. V trimming: 0 bases; J trimming: 1 base; junction bases outside the gene matches: 6. Per the germline V gene, CDR1 is LGHNA and CDR2 is YNFKEQ. The CDR3 runs 17 residues. The CDR3 reads CASSQDLRRGGQETQYF. CDR3 DNA sequence: TGTGCCAGCAGCCAAGATCTGAGGCGGGGGGGCCAAGAGACCCAGTACTTC.

Note on this clonotype: Since a much larger clone is just one base distant, this may be a read error. This chain connects TRBV20-1 to TRBJ1-1; D might be TRBD1 (5 bases). Germline lookup yields CDR1 DFQATT and CDR2 SNEGSKA (reference sequence). The CDR3 is made up of 13 amino acids. The CDR3: CSAQTEMETEDFF. DNA for the CDR3: TGCAGTGCCCAGACAGAGATGGAAACTGAAGATTTCTTT.